This is a list of T cell receptor beta chains from one sample in a study of Graves' ophthalmopathy and Graves' hyperthyroidism. TCRdb reprocessed the multiplex PCR reads via MiXCR and lists one record per CDR3 protein. The table includes a few hundred thousand distinct CDR3 sequences, roughly 39% detected once. Sequencing input: peripheral blood or thyroid tissue (not recorded which). These receptors were taken from an adult man with Graves' hyperthyroidism. Each CDR3 is given with its conserved first and last residue. Fields, in order: clone size, J gene, V gene, D gene, CDR3 DNA, CDR3 protein. D genes are given only for firm matches. Size values are once, few and many counts, or a class for expanded clones, and some rows have none.

many	TRBJ2-5	TRBV24-1	NA	TGTGCCACCAGTGATTCGGGCAGGGCCTACCAAGAGACCCAGTACTTC	CATSDSGRAYQETQYF
many	TRBJ1-1	TRBV29-1	TRBD1	TGCAGCGTAGTGACAGGGGTCGATGAAGCTTTCTTT	CSVVTGVDEAFF
few	TRBJ2-7	TRBV27	TRBD2	TGTGCCAGCAGTGCTAGCGGGAGATGGTACGAGCAGTACTTC	CASSASGRWYEQYF
NA	TRBJ2-7	TRBV7-9	TRBD1	TGTGCCAGCAGCTTAGCATCCGGGACAGGCCTGGAGCAGTACTTC	CASSLASGTGLEQYF
many	TRBJ2-3	TRBV20-1	NA	TGCAGTGCTAGTGTGGAGGCTACAGATACGCAGTATTTT	CSASVEATDTQYF
many	TRBJ2-7	TRBV7-9	TRBD1	TGTGCCAGCAGTTTTCCTAGGACAGGGGGCTACGAGCAGTACTTC	CASSFPRTGGYEQYF
NA	TRBJ2-1	TRBV29-1	NA	TGCAGCGTTGGGGGGATCGCCTACAATGAGCAGTTCTTC	CSVGGIAYNEQFF
once	TRBJ1-2	TRBV10-3	NA	TGTGCCATCAGTGACCCAGTTAGGGAGAACTATGGCTACACCTTC	CAISDPVRENYGYTF
many	TRBJ1-2	TRBV24-1	NA	TGTGCCACCAGTGAACGAGGGAACTATGGCTACACCTTC	CATSERGNYGYTF
many	TRBJ2-2	TRBV2	TRBD1	TGTGCCGGCGGACAGGGGGCGGACACCGGGGAGCTGTTTTTT	CAGGQGADTGELFF
many	TRBJ2-7	TRBV7-9	NA	TGTGCCAGCAGCTTATCGGCAGGGAGACCCGACGAGCAGTACTTC	CASSLSAGRPDEQYF
NA	TRBJ1-1	TRBV7-9	NA	TGTGCCAGCAGCCCGAACACCGGTGGGGGCACGAACACTGAAGCTTTCTTT	CASSPNTGGGTNTEAFF
many	TRBJ1-2	TRBV5-4	NA	TGTGCCAGCAGCCCGAAGGGGGGCAGGAACTATGGCTACACCTTC	CASSPKGGRNYGYTF
many	TRBJ2-7	TRBV7-2	TRBD1	TGTGCCAGCAGGACTACAGGGGGCGAAAGCTCCTACGAGCAGTACTTC	CASRTTGGESSYEQYF
NA	TRBJ2-1	TRBV7-8	NA	TGTGCCAGCGTCCCGGGACCCAATGAGCAGTTCTTC	CASVPGPNEQFF
NA	TRBJ2-1	TRBV7-2	NA	TGTGCCAGCAGCTGGGTGGACGCTGAGCAGTTCTTC	CASSWVDAEQFF
few	TRBJ2-7	TRBV29-1	NA	TGCAGCGTTGAAGGGGAAGTAGCCTACAATGAGCAGTACTTC	CSVEGEVAYNEQYF
many	TRBJ1-2	TRBV25-1	TRBD1	TGTGCCAGCAGCCACAGGGGGGGCTATGGCTACACCTTC	CASSHRGGYGYTF
few	TRBJ2-2	TRBV2	TRBD2	TGTGCCAGCACCAGGGGACTAGCCACCGGGGAGCTGTTTTTT	CASTRGLATGELFF
many	TRBJ1-1	TRBV9	NA	TGTGCCAGCAGCCCCCCTGGCGGAGCTACTGAAGCTTTCTTT	CASSPPGGATEAFF
few	TRBJ2-7	TRBV9	NA	TGTGCCAGCCCAACCATCCCGGCTCCTAATTACGAGCAGTACTTC	CASPTIPAPNYEQYF
few	TRBJ1-3	TRBV9	NA	TGTGCCAGCAGCGTAGAGTGGGCCGCACCCTCTGGAAACACCATATATTTT	CASSVEWAAPSGNTIYF
many	TRBJ1-2	TRBV9	NA	TGTGCCTCTGAGGGGTATGGCTACACCTTC	CASEGYGYTF
once	TRBJ2-3	TRBV11-2	NA	TGTGCCAGCAGCTTTTTAGGGACAACAGATACGCAGTATTTT	CASSFLGTTDTQYF
few	TRBJ2-7	TRBV27	NA	TGTGCCAGCAGATTGCAGTCTGACGACGAGCAGTACTTC	CASRLQSDDEQYF
few	TRBJ2-7	TRBV20-1	NA	TGCAGTGCTAGCTCAGTAGAGTGGGGGGTCGAGCAGTACTTC	CSASSVEWGVEQYF
many	TRBJ2-2	TRBV20-1	TRBD1	TGCAGTGCTAGGATCGACAGGGGGCTACAGAACACCGGGGAGCTGTTTTTT	CSARIDRGLQNTGELFF
many	TRBJ1-2	TRBV7-9	NA	TGTGCCAGCAGTCCGGGCTACACCTTC	CASSPGYTF
NA	TRBJ2-5	TRBV3-1	NA	TGTGCCAGCAGCCAGAGCCCAAGGGAGACCCAGTACTTC	CASSQSPRETQYF
many	TRBJ2-7	TRBV2	TRBD1	TGTGCCAGCAGCAGGACAGGGGTCTCCTCCTACGAGCAGTACTTC	CASSRTGVSSYEQYF
NA	TRBJ2-7	TRBV11-1	TRBD1	TGTGCCAGCAGCTTCCGGGACAGGGGGTCCTGCGAGCAGTACTTC	CASSFRDRGSCEQYF
NA	TRBJ2-3	TRBV24-1	NA	TGTGCCACAGGCGACAGTAGCACAGATACGCAGTATTTT	CATGDSSTDTQYF
NA	TRBJ2-7	TRBV11-2	TRBD2	TGTGCCAGCACCATCCTAGGGACTACCAGCTCCTACGAGCAGTACTTC	CASTILGTTSSYEQYF
NA	TRBJ2-7	TRBV10-3	NA	TGTGCCATCAGCGCGTCCGGGGGTGGACGCTCGGACTTC	CAISASGGGRSDF
many	TRBJ1-2	TRBV6-5	NA	TGTGCCAGCAGTGCTGTTTCGGGCTACGGCTACACCTTC	CASSAVSGYGYTF
many	TRBJ1-2	TRBV15	NA	TGTGCCACCAGCGGAGACTCGCGTGGCTACACCTTC	CATSGDSRGYTF
NA	TRBJ1-2	TRBV29-1	TRBD1	TGCAGCGTCCCGTCATACTTACAGGGGGCACCCACCCGGGCCGGCTATGGCTACACCTTC	CSVPSYLQGAPTRAGYGYTF
NA	TRBJ1-5	TRBV6-1	TRBD1	TGTGCCAGCAGGACAGGGGGTGGGGCCAATCAGCCCCAGCATTTT	CASRTGGGANQPQHF
NA	TRBJ2-7	TRBV7-3	TRBD2	TGTGCCAGCAGCTTGACTAGCGGAGGCGCGGATACGCAGTACTTC	CASSLTSGGADTQYF
NA	TRBJ1-5	TRBV6-2/TRBV6-3	NA	TGTGCCAGCAGTTCCCGACAGGCAATAGGGGTTCAGCCCCAGCATTTT	CASSSRQAIGVQPQHF
NA	TRBJ2-3	TRBV7-9	NA	TGTGCCAGCAGCTGGGTAGGGACCGCCTACACAGATACGCAGTATTTT	CASSWVGTAYTDTQYF
NA	TRBJ1-3	TRBV6-5	NA	TGTGCCAGCAGTTACGGTTCCGTGTGGGCTGGAAACACCATATATTTT	CASSYGSVWAGNTIYF
many	TRBJ1-4	TRBV2	NA	TGTGCCAGCAGTGCGACAGCCGCAACTAATGAAAAACTGTTTTTT	CASSATAATNEKLFF
NA	TRBJ1-2	TRBV7-3	TRBD1	TGTGCCAGCAGCCCCTGGAGGGGGCAAGGCTACACCTTC	CASSPWRGQGYTF
once	TRBJ2-1	TRBV19	TRBD2	TGTGCCAGCAGCCATGTAGCGGGGAACTCCTACAATGAGCAGTTCTTC	CASSHVAGNSYNEQFF
few	TRBJ2-2	TRBV5-1	TRBD2	TGCGCCAGCAGCTTGGAGGGGACTACTGGTGCCGGGGAGCTGTTTTTT	CASSLEGTTGAGELFF
many	TRBJ1-2	TRBV11-2	TRBD1	TGTGCCAGCAGCATCAGGACAGGAAGGGACGGCTACACCTTC	CASSIRTGRDGYTF
NA	TRBJ2-7	TRBV19	TRBD2	TGTGCCAGTAGTCCCCTAGGAGGGAGGGCCGGCGAGCAGTACTTC	CASSPLGGRAGEQYF
few	TRBJ2-5	TRBV11-2	TRBD1	TGTGCCAGCAGCTTAGTTTTGGGACAGGGGGCGCGGGAGACCCAGTACTTC	CASSLVLGQGARETQYF
many	TRBJ2-2	TRBV5-1	TRBD1	TGCGCCAGCAGCCCCAGGACAGGGTCGAACACCGGGGAGCTGTTTTTT	CASSPRTGSNTGELFF